Listed here are 2 T cell receptor beta chains from one sample, sequenced in a study of T cell repertoires in cytomegalovirus infection. TCRdb re-called the reads with MiXCR, one entry per CDR3 protein. The table records around 210,000 distinct CDR3 sequences, around 6.4% of them present only once. Sequencing was performed on PBMCs. The receptors here all came from a human donor in good health (CMV status not recorded). Some clones in this sample may be carry-over from other donors' samples.

This clonotype was seen ten or more times. V is TRBV7-2 and J is TRBJ2-7, with TRBD1 matching 8 bases. The CDR3 runs to 13 residues. Per germline, CDR1 SGHTA and CDR2 FQGNSA. Trimming at V came to 8 bases and at J to 2 bases, leaving 5 bases not matched to a gene. CDR3 in amino acids: CASRQGRTYEQYF. The DNA of the CDR3 is TGTGCCAGCCGACAGGGGAGGACCTACGAGCAGTACTTC.

The chain uses TRBV4-1 and TRBJ1-3; unclear D gene. Germline CDR1 and CDR2: MGHRA and YSYEKL. V lost 1 base to trimming and J lost 0 bases, with 13 bases between them. This CDR3 comprises 17 residues. CDR3 sequence: CASSQVERTFSGNTIYF. The DNA for the CDR3 is TGCGCCAGCAGCCAAGTTGAGCGGACCTTCTCTGGAAACACCATATATTTT.